Listed below are T cell receptor beta chains from one sample, sequenced in a study of cytomegalovirus exposure and HLA in healthy donors. TCRdb's copy holds only in-frame clones and misses some; the assay was immunoSEQ multiplex PCR. This sample has roughly 230,000 clones, with less than 95% found just once. Sequencing was performed on PBMCs. Every receptor here comes from a woman aged 30 to 39 in good health and CMV-seronegative. The CDR3 runs from the conserved cysteine through the conserved F or W. The D gene is left open where the match is weak.

V	D	J	DNA	CDR3
TRBV9	.	TRBJ2-3	TGTGCCAGCAGCGTAGCGGCGGCGAGCACAGATACGCAGTATTTT	CASSVAAASTDTQYF
TRBV14	TRBD2	TRBJ2-7	TGTGCCAGCAGCCAAGGGTTAACTAGCGTGGATGAGCAGTACTTC	CASSQGLTSVDEQYF
TRBV15	.	TRBJ2-5	TGTGCCACCAGCAGAGCCGGCTCAGGTACAAAGACCCAGTACTTC	CATSRAGSGTKTQYF
TRBV25-1	.	TRBJ2-7	TGTGCCAGCAGTGATTGGACGGGAGTTGGAGAGCAGTACTTC	CASSDWTGVGEQYF
TRBV30	.	TRBJ2-7	TGTGCCTGGAGTGCTGAGGGTGTCCTTTACGAGCAGTACTTC	CAWSAEGVLYEQYF
TRBV6-5	TRBD2	TRBJ2-2	TGTGCCAGCCTTACCAGCGGGGGGCACACCGGGGAGCTGTTTTTT	CASLTSGGHTGELFF
TRBV27	.	TRBJ2-7	TGTGCCAGCAGTTTATTAGGCAGGGCCTACGAGCAGTACTTC	CASSLLGRAYEQYF
TRBV10-3	.	TRBJ2-3	TGTGCCATCAGTCCCAGGGGAGTAGAGGATACGCAGTATTTT	CAISPRGVEDTQYF
TRBV2	.	TRBJ2-7	TGTGCCAGCACCAACCGGGACGGAGCCTACGAGCAGTACTTC	CASTNRDGAYEQYF
TRBV5-6	.	TRBJ1-2	TGTGCCAGCAGCACCAGGAACTATGGCTACACCTTC	CASSTRNYGYTF
TRBV5-6	.	TRBJ1-1	TGTGCCAGCAGCTTGGGGGGCCTTCCTAGGGCTTTCTTT	CASSLGGLPRAFF